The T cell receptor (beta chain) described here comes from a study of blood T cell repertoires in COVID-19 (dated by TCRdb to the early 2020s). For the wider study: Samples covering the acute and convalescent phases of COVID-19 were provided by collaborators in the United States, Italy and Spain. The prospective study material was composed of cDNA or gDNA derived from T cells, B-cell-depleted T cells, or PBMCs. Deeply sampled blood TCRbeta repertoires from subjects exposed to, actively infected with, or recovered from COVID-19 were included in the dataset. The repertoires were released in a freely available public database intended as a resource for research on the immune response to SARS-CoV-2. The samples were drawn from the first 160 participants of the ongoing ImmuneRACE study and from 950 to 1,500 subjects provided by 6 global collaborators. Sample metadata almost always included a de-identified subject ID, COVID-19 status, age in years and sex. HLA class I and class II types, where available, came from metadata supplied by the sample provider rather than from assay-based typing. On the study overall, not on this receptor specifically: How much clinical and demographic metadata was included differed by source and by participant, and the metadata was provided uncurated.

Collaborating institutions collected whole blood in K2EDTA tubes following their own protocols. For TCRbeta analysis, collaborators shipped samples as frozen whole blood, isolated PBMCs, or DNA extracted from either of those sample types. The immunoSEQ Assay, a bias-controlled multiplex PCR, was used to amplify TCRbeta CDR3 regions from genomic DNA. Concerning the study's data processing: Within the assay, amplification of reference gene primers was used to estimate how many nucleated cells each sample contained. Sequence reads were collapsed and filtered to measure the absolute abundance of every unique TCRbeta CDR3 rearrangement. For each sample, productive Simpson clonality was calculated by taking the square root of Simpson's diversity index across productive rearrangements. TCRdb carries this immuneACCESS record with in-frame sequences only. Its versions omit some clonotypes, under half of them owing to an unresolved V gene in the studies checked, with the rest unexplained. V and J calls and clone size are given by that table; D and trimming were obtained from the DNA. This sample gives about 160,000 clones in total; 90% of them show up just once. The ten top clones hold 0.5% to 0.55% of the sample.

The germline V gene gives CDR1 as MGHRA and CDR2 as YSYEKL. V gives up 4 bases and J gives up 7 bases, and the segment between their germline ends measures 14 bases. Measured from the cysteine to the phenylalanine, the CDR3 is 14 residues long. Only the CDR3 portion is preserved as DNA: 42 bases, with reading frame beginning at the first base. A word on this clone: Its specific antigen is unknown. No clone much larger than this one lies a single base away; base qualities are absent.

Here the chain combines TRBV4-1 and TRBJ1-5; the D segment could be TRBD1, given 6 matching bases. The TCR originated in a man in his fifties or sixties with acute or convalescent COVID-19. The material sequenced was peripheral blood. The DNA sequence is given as TGCGCCAGCAGCCTACAGGGTCCCGGCCAGCCCCAGCATTTT. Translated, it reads CASSLQGPGQPQHF.